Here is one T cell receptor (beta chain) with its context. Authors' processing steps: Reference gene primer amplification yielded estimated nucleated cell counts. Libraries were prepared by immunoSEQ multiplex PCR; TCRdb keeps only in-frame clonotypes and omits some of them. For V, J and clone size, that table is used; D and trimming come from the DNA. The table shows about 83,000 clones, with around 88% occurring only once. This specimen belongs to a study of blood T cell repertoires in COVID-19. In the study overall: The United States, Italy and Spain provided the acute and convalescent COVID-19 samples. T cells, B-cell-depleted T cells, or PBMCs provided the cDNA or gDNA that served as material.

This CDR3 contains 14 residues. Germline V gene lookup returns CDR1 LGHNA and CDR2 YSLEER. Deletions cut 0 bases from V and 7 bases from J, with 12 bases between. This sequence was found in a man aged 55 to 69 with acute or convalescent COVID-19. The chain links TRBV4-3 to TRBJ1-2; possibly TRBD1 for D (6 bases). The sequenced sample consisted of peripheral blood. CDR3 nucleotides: TGCGCCAGCAGCCAAGAACAGGGAGGGGCTGGCTACACCTTC. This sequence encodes CASSQEQGGAGYTF.